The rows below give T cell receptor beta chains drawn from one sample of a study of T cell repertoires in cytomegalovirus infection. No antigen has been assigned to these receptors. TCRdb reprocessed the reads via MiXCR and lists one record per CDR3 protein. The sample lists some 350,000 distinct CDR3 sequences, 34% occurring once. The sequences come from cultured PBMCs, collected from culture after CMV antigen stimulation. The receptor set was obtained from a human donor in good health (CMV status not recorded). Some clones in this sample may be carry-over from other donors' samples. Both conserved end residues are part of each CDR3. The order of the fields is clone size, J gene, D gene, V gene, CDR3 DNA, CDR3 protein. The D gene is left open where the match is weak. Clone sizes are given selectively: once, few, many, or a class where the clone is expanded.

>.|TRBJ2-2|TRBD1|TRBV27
TGTGCCAGCAGTGTGGGGACAGGGAGGAGCACCGGGGAGCTGTTTTTT
CASSVGTGRSTGELFF
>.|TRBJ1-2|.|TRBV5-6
TGTGCCAGCAGCCCGGCGGGGGCGAGGGGCTACACCTTC
CASSPAGARGYTF
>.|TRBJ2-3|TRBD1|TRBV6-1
TGTGCCAGCAGTCTAAACCCGGGACAGGGGACAGATACGCAGTATTTT
CASSLNPGQGTDTQYF
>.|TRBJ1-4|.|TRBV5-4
TGTGCCAGCAGCACCGGGACGGAGAATGAAAAACTGTTTTTT
CASSTGTENEKLFF
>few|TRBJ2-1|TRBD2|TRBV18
TGTGCCAGCTCCCGCAGCGGGAGCCCCTACAATGAGCAGTTCTTC
CASSRSGSPYNEQFF
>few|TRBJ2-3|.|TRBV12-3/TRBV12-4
TGTGCCAGCAGTTTTGAGGGCCGCCAAGTGTGTACGCAGTATTTT
CASSFEGRQVCTQYF
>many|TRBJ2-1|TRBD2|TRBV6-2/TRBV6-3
TGTGCCAGCAGTCTAACTAGCGGGAGCATAGCTGAGCAGTTCTTC
CASSLTSGSIAEQFF
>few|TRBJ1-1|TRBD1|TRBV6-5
TGTGCCAGCAGTTACCACAGGGGCGGTGAAGCTTTCTTT
CASSYHRGGEAFF
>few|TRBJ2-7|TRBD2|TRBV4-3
TGCGCCAGCAGCCAAGAGAAAACTAGCGGGAGCCTACCCTACGAGCAGTACTTC
CASSQEKTSGSLPYEQYF
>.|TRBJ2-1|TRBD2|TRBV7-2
TGTGCCAGCAGCGTGGGACTAGCGGGGGCCGATGAGCAGTTCTTC
CASSVGLAGADEQFF
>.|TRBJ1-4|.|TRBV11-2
TGTGCCAGCAGTCCGGGACGGACTGCAACTAATGAAAAACTGTTTTTT
CASSPGRTATNEKLFF
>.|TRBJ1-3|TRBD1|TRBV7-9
TGTGCCAGCAGCTTCGGACAGGGTGCTGGAAACACCATATATTTT
CASSFGQGAGNTIYF
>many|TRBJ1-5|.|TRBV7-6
TGTGCCAGCAGCTTATCGGTCGGGGCAGGGAGCAATCAGCCCCAGCATTTT
CASSLSVGAGSNQPQHF
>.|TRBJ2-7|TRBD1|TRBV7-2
TGTGCCAGCAGCACAGGGGCGGTTCGCGAGCAGTACTTC
CASSTGAVREQYF
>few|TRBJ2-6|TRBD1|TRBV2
TGTGCCAGCAGTGTACGGACAGGGGGTAGCTCTGGGGCCAACGTCCTGACTTTC
CASSVRTGGSSGANVLTF